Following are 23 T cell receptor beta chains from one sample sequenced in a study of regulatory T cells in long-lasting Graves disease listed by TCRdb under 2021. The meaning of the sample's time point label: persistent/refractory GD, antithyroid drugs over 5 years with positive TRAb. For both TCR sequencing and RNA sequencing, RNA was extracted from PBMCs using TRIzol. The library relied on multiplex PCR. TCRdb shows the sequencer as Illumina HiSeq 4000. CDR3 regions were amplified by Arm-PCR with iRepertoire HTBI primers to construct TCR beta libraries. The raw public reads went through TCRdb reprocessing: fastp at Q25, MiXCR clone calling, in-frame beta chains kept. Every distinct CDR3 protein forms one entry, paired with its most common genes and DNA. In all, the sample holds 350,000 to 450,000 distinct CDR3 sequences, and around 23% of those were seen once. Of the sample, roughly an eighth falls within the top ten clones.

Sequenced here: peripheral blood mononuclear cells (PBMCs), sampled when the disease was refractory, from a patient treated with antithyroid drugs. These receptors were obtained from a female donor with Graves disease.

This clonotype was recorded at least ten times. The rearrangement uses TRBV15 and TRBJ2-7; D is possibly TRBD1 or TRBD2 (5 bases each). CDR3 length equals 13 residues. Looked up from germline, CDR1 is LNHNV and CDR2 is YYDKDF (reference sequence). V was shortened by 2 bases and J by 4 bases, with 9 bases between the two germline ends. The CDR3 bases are TGTGCCACCAGCAGAAAGGGGAGTTACGAGCAGTACTTC. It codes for CATSRKGSYEQYF. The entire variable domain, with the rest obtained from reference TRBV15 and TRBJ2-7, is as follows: DAMVIQNPRYQVTQFGKPVTLSCSQTLNHNVMYWYQQKSSQAPKLLFHYYDKDFNNEADTPDNFQSRRPNTSFCFLDIRSPGLGDTAMYLCATSRKGSYEQYFGPGTRLTVT.

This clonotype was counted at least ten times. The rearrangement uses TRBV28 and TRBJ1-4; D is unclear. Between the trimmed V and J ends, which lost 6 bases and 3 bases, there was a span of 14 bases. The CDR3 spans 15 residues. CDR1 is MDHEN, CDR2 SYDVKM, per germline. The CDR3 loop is CASSPLTTANEKLFF. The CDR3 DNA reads TGTGCCAGCAGCCCCTTGACCACCGCTAATGAAAAACTGTTTTTT.

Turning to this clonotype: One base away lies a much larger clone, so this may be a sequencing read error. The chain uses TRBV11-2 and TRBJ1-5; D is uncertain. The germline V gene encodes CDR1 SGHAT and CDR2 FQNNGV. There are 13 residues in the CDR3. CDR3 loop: CASTGDSNQPQQF. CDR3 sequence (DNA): TGTGCCAGCACGGGAGATAGCAATCAGCCCCAGCAGTTT.

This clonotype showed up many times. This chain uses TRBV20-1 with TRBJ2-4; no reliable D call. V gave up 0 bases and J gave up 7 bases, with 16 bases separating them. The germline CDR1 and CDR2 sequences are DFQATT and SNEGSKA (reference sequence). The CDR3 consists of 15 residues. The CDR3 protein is CSARDAVLSRNIQYF. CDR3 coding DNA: TGCAGTGCTAGAGATGCGGTACTTAGTAGGAACATTCAGTACTTC.

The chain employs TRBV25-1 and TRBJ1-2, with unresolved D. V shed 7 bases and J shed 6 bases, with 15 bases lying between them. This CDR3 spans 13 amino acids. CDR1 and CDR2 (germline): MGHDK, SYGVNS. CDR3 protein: CASTDRTTNGYTF. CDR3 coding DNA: TGTGCCAGCACTGATCGGACGACGAATGGCTACACCTTC.

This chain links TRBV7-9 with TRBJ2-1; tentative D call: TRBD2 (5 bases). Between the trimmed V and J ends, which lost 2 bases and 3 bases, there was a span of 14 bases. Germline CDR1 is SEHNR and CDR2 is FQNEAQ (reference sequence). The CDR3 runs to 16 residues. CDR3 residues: CASSLSSGVLYNEQFF. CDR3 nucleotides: TGTGCCAGCAGCTTATCGAGCGGAGTCCTCTACAATGAGCAGTTCTTC. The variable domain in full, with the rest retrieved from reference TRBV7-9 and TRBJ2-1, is DTGVSQNPRHKITKRGQNVTFRCDPISEHNRLYWYRQTLGQGPEFLTYFQNEAQLEKSRLLSDRFSAERPKGSFSTLEIQRTEQGDSAMYLCASSLSSGVLYNEQFFGPGTRLTVL.

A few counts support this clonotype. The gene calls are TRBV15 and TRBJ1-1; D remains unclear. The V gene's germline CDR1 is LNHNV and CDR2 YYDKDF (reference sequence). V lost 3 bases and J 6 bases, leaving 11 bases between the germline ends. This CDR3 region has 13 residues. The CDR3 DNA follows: TGTGCCACCAGCAGGGCGACTCCTTCTGAAGCTTTCTTT. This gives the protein CATSRATPSEAFF.

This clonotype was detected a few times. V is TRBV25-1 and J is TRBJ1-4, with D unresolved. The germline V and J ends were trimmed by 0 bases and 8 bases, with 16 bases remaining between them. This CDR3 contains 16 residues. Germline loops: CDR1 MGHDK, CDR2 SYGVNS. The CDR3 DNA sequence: TGTGCCAGCAGTGAATATCACCGGACCTCAGGAGAAAAACTGTTTTTT. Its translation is CASSEYHRTSGEKLFF.

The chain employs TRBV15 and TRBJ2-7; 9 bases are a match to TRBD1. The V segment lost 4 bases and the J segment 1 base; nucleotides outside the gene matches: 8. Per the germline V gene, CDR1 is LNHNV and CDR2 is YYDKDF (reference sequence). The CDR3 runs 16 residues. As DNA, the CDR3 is TGTGCCACCAGCACTGGGACAGGGAGAAGTTCCTACGAGCAGTACTTC. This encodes CATSTGTGRSSYEQYF.

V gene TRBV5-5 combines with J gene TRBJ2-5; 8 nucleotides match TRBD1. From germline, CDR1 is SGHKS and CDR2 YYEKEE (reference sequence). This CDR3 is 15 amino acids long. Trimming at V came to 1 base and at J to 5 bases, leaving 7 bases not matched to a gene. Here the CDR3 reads CASSLSQGVQETQYF. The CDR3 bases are TGTGCCAGCAGCTTGTCACAGGGGGTCCAGGAGACCCAGTACTTC.

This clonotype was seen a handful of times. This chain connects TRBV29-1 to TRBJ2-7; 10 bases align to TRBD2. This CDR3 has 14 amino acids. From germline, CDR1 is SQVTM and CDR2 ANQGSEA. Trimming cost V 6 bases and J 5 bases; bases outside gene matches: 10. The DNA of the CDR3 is TGCAGCGTGAGACCGGGACTAGCGAGCGACGAGCAGTACTTC. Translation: CSVRPGLASDEQYF.

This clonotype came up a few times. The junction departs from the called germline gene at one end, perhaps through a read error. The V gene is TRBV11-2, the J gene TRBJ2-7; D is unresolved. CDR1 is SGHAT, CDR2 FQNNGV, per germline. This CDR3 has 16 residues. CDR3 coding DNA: TGCGCCAGCAGCCAAGATGGTTTTCCGCCCTCCTACGAGCAGTACTTC. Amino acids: CASSQDGFPPSYEQYF.

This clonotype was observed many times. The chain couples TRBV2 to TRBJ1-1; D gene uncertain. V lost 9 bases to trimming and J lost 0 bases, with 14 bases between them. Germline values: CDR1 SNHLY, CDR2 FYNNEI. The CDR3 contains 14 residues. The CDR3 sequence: CASSTNQMNTEAFF. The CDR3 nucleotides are TGTGCCAGTTCGACAAATCAAATGAACACTGAAGCTTTCTTT.

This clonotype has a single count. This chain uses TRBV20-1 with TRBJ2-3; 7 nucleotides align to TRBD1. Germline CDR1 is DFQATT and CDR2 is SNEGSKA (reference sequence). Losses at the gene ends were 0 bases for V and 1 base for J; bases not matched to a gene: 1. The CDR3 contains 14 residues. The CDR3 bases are TGCAGTGCTAGAGATGGGACAGGCACAGATACGCAGTATTTT. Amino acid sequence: CSARDGTGTDTQYF.

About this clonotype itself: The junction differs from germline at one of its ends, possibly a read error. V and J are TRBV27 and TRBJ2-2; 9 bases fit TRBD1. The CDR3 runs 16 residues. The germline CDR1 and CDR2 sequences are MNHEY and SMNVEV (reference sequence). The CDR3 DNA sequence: TGTGCCGGCAGCCCTACAGGGGGCGAGGACACCGGGGAGCTGTTTTTT. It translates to CAGSPTGGEDTGELFF.

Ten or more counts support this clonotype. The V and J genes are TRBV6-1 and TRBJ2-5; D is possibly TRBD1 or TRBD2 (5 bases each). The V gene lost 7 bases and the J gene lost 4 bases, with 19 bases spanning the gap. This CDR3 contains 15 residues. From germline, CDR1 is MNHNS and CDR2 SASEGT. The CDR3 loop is CASTFGNEGSETQYF. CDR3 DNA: TGTGCCAGCACCTTTGGGAACGAGGGGTCAGAGACCCAGTACTTC.

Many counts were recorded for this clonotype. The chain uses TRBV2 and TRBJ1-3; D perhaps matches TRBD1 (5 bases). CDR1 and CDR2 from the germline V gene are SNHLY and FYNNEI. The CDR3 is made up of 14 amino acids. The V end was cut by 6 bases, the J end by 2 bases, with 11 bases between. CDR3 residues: CASRRDGAGNTIYF. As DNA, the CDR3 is TGTGCCAGCAGGAGGGACGGAGCTGGAAACACCATATATTTT.

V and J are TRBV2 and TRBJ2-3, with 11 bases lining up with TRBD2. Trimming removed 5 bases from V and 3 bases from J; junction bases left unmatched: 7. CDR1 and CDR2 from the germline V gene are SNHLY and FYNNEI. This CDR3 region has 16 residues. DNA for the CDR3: TGTGCCAGCAGTCGAGGATCTAGCGGGAGGACAGATACGCAGTATTTT. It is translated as CASSRGSSGRTDTQYF.

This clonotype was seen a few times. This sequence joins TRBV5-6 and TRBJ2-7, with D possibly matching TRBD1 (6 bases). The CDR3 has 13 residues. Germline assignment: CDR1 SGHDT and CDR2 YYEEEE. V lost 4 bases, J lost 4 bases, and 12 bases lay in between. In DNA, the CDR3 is TGTGCCAGCAGCCCGGGACACATATACGAGCAGTACTTC. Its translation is CASSPGHIYEQYF.

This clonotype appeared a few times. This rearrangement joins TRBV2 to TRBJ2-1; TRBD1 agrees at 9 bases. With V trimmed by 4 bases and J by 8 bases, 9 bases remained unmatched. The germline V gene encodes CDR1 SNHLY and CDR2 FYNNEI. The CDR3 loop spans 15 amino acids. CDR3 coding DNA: TGTGCCAGCAGTGCTATGACAGGGGGAGGCGATGAGCAGTTCTTC. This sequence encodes CASSAMTGGGDEQFF.

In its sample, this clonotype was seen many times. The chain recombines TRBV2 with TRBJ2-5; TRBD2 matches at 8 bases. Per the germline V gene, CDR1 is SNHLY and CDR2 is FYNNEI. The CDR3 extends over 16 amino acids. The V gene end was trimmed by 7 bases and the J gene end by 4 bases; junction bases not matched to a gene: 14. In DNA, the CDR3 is TGTGCCAGCATCGGGGCCGGGAGGGGGGGGCGAGAGACCCAGTACTTC. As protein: CASIGAGRGGRETQYF.

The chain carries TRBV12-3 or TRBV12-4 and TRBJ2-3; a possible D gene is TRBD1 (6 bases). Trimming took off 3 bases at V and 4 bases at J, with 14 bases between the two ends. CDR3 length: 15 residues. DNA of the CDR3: TGTGCCAGCAGTTTTCCATCAGGGGTGGCAGATACGCAGTATTTT. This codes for CASSFPSGVADTQYF.

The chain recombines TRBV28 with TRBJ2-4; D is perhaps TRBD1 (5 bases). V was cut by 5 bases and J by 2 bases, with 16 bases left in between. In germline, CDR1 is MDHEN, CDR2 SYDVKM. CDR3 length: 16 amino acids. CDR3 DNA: TGTGCCAGCAGTAGCCAGCAGGGTGGGCCCAAAAACATTCAGTACTTC. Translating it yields CASSSQQGGPKNIQYF. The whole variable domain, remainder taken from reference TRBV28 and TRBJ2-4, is DVKVTQSSRYLVKRTGEKVFLECVQDMDHENMFWYRQDPGLGLRLIYFSYDVKMKEKGDIPEGYSVSREKKERFSLILESASTNQTSMYLCASSSQQGGPKNIQYFGAGTRLSVL.